These 25 T cell receptor beta chains were sequenced from one sample in a study of cytomegalovirus exposure and HLA in healthy donors. Primers for the PCR totalled 60 Vbeta and 13 Jbeta. Some clones are missing from TCRdb's copy, which holds only in-frame ones; the method was immunoSEQ multiplex PCR. The sample carries 60,000 to 80,000 clones, 70% to 85% recorded once. The sample consisted of PBMCs. These receptors were taken from a girl between 10 and 17 years old in good health and CMV-seropositive.

CDR3 sequence: CASSEVVTGLAEAFF. CDR3 coding DNA: TGTGCCAGCAGTGAAGTGGTGACCGGGCTAGCGGAAGCTTTCTTT. The chain employs TRBV6-1 and TRBJ1-1; D unresolved. Germline V gene sequence: CDR1 MNHNS, CDR2 SASEGT. V lost 1 base to trimming and J lost 8 bases, with 17 bases between them. The CDR3 sequence is 15 residues long.

This clone was seen once. The chain couples TRBV30 to TRBJ1-5; no reliable D call. Germline assignment: CDR1 GTSNPN and CDR2 SVGIG (reference sequence). The V and J ends lost 0 bases and 9 bases respectively, with 15 bases between them. The CDR3 is made up of 14 amino acids. This CDR3 is CAWSVLEAGRPQHF. The CDR3 DNA follows: TGTGCCTGGAGTGTACTAGAGGCTGGGAGGCCCCAGCATTTT.

This sequence joins TRBV18 and TRBJ1-6, with D unresolved. Per the germline V gene, CDR1 is KGHSH and CDR2 is LQKENI. The CDR3 runs to 15 residues. V was shortened by 2 bases and J by 9 bases, with 14 bases between the two germline ends. The CDR3 loop reads CASSPDPPGGSPLHF. CDR3 sequence (DNA): TGTGCCAGCTCACCAGATCCACCGGGAGGTTCACCCCTCCACTTT. The whole variable domain, remainder taken from reference TRBV18 and TRBJ1-6, is NAGVMQNPRHLVRRRGQEARLRCSPMKGHSHVYWYRQLPEEGLKFMVYLQKENIIDESGMPKERFSAEFPKEGPSILRIQQVVRGDSAAYFCASSPDPPGGSPLHFGNGTRLTVT.

The rearrangement uses TRBV28 and TRBJ1-5; a possible D gene is TRBD1 (6 bases). The CDR3 runs to 14 residues. CDR1 is MDHEN, CDR2 SYDVKM, per germline. With 3 bases removed from V and 7 bases from J, the gap between germline ends came to 13 bases. The DNA for the CDR3 is TGTGCCAGCAGTTTCGGGGGGGCGGGACAGCCCCAGCATTTT. Protein: CASSFGGAGQPQHF. The full variable domain, rest sourced from reference TRBV28 and TRBJ1-5, is DVKVTQSSRYLVKRTGEKVFLECVQDMDHENMFWYRQDPGLGLRLIYFSYDVKMKEKGDIPEGYSVSREKKERFSLILESASTNQTSMYLCASSFGGAGQPQHFGDGTRLSIL.

This clone was counted a single time. The rearrangement links TRBV30 to TRBJ1-5, with D perhaps matching TRBD1 (5 bases). Trimming took off 2 bases at V and 0 bases at J, with 17 bases between the two ends. CDR3 length: 17 amino acids. Germline V lookup: CDR1 GTSNPN, CDR2 SVGIG (reference sequence). CDR3 nucleotide sequence: TGTGCCTGGAGTCCCCCGGCTTTAGGGGCTAGCAATCAGCCCCAGCATTTT. Amino acids: CAWSPPALGASNQPQHF.

The rearrangement joins TRBV6-4 to TRBJ1-1; D uncertain. Deletions cut 4 bases from V and 5 bases from J, with 11 bases between. The CDR3 runs 13 residues. From germline, CDR1 is MRHNA and CDR2 SNTAGT. For the CDR3, the DNA is TGTGCCAGCAGTGCCTCAGCGGAAACTGAAGCTTTCTTT. Its protein is CASSASAETEAFF.

This clone was seen more than once but under ten times. This sequence joins TRBV13 and TRBJ2-2; 8 bases are a match to TRBD1. This CDR3 spans 15 amino acids. CDR1 and CDR2 (germline): PRHDT, FYEKMQ (reference sequence). J gave up 1 base and V 3 bases, and 1 base lay outside the gene matches. In nucleotides, the CDR3 is TGTGCCAGCAGCTTCGGACAGGGGAACACCGGGGAGCTGTTTTTT. Its translation: CASSFGQGNTGELFF.

This clone was detected only a few times. The chain carries TRBV2 and TRBJ2-5; TRBD2 matches 7 bases. Germline CDR1 SNHLY, CDR2 FYNNEI. With 6 bases clipped from V and 1 base from J, the junction kept 5 bases outside the gene matches. CDR3 length: 14 residues. CDR3 DNA sequence: TGTGCCAGCAGGTCCCGGGAGGCCCAAGAGACCCAGTACTTC. As protein: CASRSREAQETQYF.

This clone was picked up a small number of times. The chain is built from TRBV6-6 and TRBJ1-5; a possible D gene is TRBD1 (5 bases). Germline V gene data show CDR1 as MNHNY and CDR2 as SVGAGI (reference sequence). V lost 8 bases and J lost 6, with 17 bases in between. This CDR3 spans 14 amino acids. For the CDR3, the DNA is TGTGCCAGCGGTGTGACGGGGGATATTCAGCCCCAGCATTTT. Encoded protein: CASGVTGDIQPQHF.

V is TRBV7-6 and J is TRBJ2-3, with D perhaps matching TRBD2 (5 bases). Per the germline V gene, CDR1 is SGHVS and CDR2 is FNYEAQ. V lost 1 base to trimming and J lost 2 bases, with 7 bases between them. The CDR3 totals 14 residues. In nucleotides, the CDR3 is TGTGCCAGCAGCTTAGGAGGGAACACAGATACGCAGTATTTT. It yields the protein CASSLGGNTDTQYF.

The rearrangement uses TRBV21-1 and TRBJ2-5; TRBD1, the table's D call, was not compared with the DNA. TRBV21-1 is listed as a pseudogene. The CDR3 totals 15 residues. This CDR3 reads CASSLRGSGQETQYF. CDR3 coding DNA: TGTGCCAGCAGCCTCAGGGGGTCGGGCCAAGAGACCCAGTACTTC.

This chain uses TRBV4-3 with TRBJ1-2, with 7 bases identical to TRBD1. The germline CDR1 and CDR2 sequences are LGHNA and YSLEER. Unmatched junction bases numbered 15, after V lost 0 bases and J lost 8 bases. This CDR3 spans 17 amino acids. Here the CDR3 DNA reads TGCGCCAGCAGCCAAGATCAATGGATAGGGGGCGCGGGGGGCTACACCTTC. Its protein is CASSQDQWIGGAGGYTF.

This chain connects TRBV4-3 to TRBJ1-1; TRBD1 matches at 7 bases. Per the germline V gene, CDR1 is LGHNA and CDR2 is YSLEER. The CDR3 length is 14 residues. After removal of 3 bases from V and 6 bases from J, the junction contained 7 bases not matched to a gene. The CDR3 sequence is CASSQITGDAEAFF. Here the CDR3 DNA reads TGCGCCAGCAGCCAGATAACAGGGGACGCTGAAGCTTTCTTT.

The chain couples TRBV18 to TRBJ2-7; 8 positions match TRBD1. The germline CDR1 and CDR2 sequences are KGHSH and LQKENI. This CDR3 contains 14 residues. V was pared by 8 bases and J by 2 bases, with 8 bases of the junction left unmatched. CDR3 protein: CASDTGTGTYEQYF. CDR3 sequence (DNA): TGTGCCAGCGATACCGGGACAGGAACCTACGAGCAGTACTTC.

V gene TRBV28 combines with J gene TRBJ1-4; D is ambiguous. Deletions cut 7 bases from V and 0 bases from J, with 9 bases between. Germline CDR1 and CDR2: MDHEN and SYDVKM. The CDR3 spans 14 residues. In DNA form, the CDR3 reads TGTGCCAGCACCACGCGAGCAACTAATGAAAAACTGTTTTTT. Protein: CASTTRATNEKLFF.

The V call is TRBV29-1, the J call TRBJ2-1; TRBD2 matches 9 bases. V gave up 7 bases and J gave up 2 bases; unmatched junction bases: 6. The CDR3 totals 14 residues. Germline CDR1 and CDR2: SQVTM and ANQGSEA. The CDR3 protein is CSAPGLAAYNEQFF. The CDR3 DNA follows: TGCAGCGCTCCGGGACTAGCTGCCTACAATGAGCAGTTCTTC.

The genes are TRBV5-4 and TRBJ2-2; a possible D gene is TRBD2 (6 bases). This CDR3 is built from 15 residues. Germline CDR1 SGHNT, CDR2 YYREEE (reference sequence). Trimming removed 2 bases from V and 2 bases from J, with 10 bases in between. Here the CDR3 reads CASSFPGANTGELFF. The CDR3 DNA is TGTGCCAGCAGCTTCCCGGGAGCAAACACCGGGGAGCTGTTTTTT.

V is TRBV28 and J is TRBJ2-1, with TRBD2 as a possible D gene (7 bases). Trimming took 5 bases from V and 9 from J, leaving 35 bases between them. The CDR3 covers 20 residues. Germline V gene data show CDR1 as MDHEN and CDR2 as SYDVKM. CDR3 in DNA: TGTGCCAGCAGTCGGTCCCGAAACTGGGGGGGGCAGTATTGGGATATTGAGCAGTTCTTC. Translation gives CASSRSRNWGGQYWDIEQFF.

The chain has TRBV4-3 and TRBJ2-1; TRBD2 aligns across 7 bases. This CDR3 is 14 amino acids long. Germline V gene data show CDR1 as LGHNA and CDR2 as YSLEER. V gave up 1 base and J gave up 8 bases; unmatched junction bases: 5. The CDR3 DNA follows: TGCGCCAGCAGCCAAGGACTAGCTGTAGATGAGCAGTTCTTC. Its translation is CASSQGLAVDEQFF.

The J gene is TRBJ2-7, the V gene TRBV5-4, with 10 bases matching TRBD1. CDR1 SGHNT and CDR2 YYREEE come from the germline V gene (reference sequence). CDR3 size: 16 residues. Germline trimming cut 0 bases from V and 4 bases from J; bases unmatched to any gene: 7. This chain's CDR3 is CASSLGGDRGTYEQYF. As DNA, the CDR3 is TGTGCCAGCAGCTTGGGGGGGGACAGGGGAACTTACGAGCAGTACTTC.

The CDR3 region has the DNA TGCAGCGTCTGGACAGGGGGCTACGAGCAGTACTTC. As protein: CSVWTGGYEQYF. The chain recombines TRBV29-1 with TRBJ2-7; 10 nucleotides match TRBD1. Germline loops: CDR1 SQVTM, CDR2 ANQGSEA. Losses at the gene ends were 6 bases for V and 3 bases for J; bases not matched to a gene: 2. This CDR3 comprises 12 residues.

V is TRBV18 and J is TRBJ1-2; 8 positions agree with TRBD1. J was trimmed by 8 bases and V by 3 bases; bases with no gene match: 5. Germline V gives CDR1 KGHSH, CDR2 LQKENI. This CDR3 comprises 13 residues. Here the CDR3 reads CASSPGTGGGYTF. CDR3 bases: TGTGCCAGCTCACCCGGGACAGGAGGCGGCTACACCTTC.

V and J are TRBV29-1 and TRBJ1-5; D may be TRBD1 (5 bases). With 4 bases removed from V and 3 bases from J, the gap between germline ends came to 13 bases. This CDR3 comprises 14 residues. CDR1 SQVTM and CDR2 ANQGSEA come from the germline V gene. The CDR3 spells CSVGESGHNQPQHF. The CDR3 nucleotides are TGCAGCGTTGGAGAGTCAGGGCACAATCAGCCCCAGCATTTT.

CDR3 residues: CASSPKGVQVFTEAFF. CDR3 in DNA: TGCGCCAGCAGCCCTAAGGGGGTACAGGTTTTCACTGAAGCTTTCTTT. The chain has TRBV4-1 and TRBJ1-1, with a tentative D call TRBD1 (6 bases). The ends were cut back, 4 bases at V and 4 bases at J, with 19 bases in the middle. Germline V gene data show CDR1 as MGHRA and CDR2 as YSYEKL. This CDR3 is 16 amino acids long.

The chain couples TRBV19 to TRBJ2-7; 9 bases map to TRBD1. J lost 3 bases, V lost 5 bases, and 2 bases had no gene match. This CDR3 contains 13 residues. Germline V gene lookup returns CDR1 LNHDA and CDR2 SQIVND (reference sequence). CDR3 residues: CASSAGQGYEQYF. For the CDR3, the DNA is TGTGCCAGTAGTGCGGGACAGGGCTACGAGCAGTACTTC.